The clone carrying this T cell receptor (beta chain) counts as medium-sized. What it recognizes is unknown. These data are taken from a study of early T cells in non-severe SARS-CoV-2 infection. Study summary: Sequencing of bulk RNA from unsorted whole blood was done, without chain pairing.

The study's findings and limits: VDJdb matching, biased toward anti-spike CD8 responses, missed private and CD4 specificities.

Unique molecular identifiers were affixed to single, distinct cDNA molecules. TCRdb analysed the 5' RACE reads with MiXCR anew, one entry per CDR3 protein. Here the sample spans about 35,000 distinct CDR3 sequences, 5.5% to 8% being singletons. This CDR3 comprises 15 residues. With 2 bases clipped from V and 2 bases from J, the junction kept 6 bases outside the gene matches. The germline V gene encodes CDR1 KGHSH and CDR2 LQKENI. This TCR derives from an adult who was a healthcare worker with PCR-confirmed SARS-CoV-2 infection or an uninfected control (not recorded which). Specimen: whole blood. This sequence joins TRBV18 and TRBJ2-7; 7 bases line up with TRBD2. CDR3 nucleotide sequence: TGTGCCAGCTCACCATCACGGGACTATCCCTACGAGCAGTACTTC. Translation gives CASSPSRDYPYEQYF.